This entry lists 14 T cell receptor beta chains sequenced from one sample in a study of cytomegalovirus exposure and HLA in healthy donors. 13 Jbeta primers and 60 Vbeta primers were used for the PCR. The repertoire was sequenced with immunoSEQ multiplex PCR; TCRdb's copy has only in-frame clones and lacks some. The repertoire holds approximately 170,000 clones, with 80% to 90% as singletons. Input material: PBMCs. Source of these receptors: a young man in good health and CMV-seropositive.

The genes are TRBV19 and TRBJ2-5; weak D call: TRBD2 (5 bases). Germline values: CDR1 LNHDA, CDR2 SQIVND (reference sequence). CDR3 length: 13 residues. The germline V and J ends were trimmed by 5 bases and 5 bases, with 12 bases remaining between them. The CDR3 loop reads CASSSQSGETQYF. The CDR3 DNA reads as TGTGCCAGTAGTTCCCAGTCGGGGGAGACCCAGTACTTC. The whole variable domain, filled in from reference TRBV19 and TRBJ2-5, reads DGGITQSPKYLFRKEGQNVTLSCEQNLNHDAMYWYRQDPGQGLRLIYYSQIVNDFQKGDIAEGYSVSREKKESFPLTVTSAQKNPTAFYLCASSSQSGETQYFGPGTRLLVL.

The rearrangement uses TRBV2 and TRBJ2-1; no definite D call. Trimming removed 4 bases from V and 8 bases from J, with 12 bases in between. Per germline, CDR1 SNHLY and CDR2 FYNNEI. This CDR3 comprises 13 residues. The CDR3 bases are TGTGCCAGCAGTGGGTTACGATTAGATGAGCAGTTCTTC. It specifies CASSGLRLDEQFF.

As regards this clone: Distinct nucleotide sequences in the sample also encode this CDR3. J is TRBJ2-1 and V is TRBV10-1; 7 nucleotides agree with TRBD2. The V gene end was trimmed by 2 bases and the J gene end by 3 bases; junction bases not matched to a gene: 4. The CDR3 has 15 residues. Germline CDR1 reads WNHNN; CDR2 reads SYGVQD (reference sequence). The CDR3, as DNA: TGCGCCAGCAGTGAGGGGACGGGGGGCTACAATGAGCAGTTCTTC. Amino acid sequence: CASSEGTGGYNEQFF.

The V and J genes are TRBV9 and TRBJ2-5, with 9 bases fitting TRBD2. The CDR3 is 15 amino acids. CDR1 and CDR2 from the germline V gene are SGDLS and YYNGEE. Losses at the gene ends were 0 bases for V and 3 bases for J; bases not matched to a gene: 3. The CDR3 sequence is CASSVEASGEETQYF. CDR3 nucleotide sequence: TGTGCCAGCAGCGTAGAAGCTAGCGGGGAAGAGACCCAGTACTTC.

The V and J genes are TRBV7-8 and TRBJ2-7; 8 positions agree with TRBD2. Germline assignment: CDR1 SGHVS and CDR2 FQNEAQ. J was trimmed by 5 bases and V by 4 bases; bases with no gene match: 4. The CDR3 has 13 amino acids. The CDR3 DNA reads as TGTGCCAGCAGCTGGGGCGGGAGGAACGAGCAGTACGTC. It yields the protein CASSWGGRNEQYV.

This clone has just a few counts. The chain's CDR3 is CASSSNDKIPEAFF. CDR3 DNA sequence: TGTGCCAGCAGCTCGAACGACAAAATCCCTGAAGCTTTCTTT. The chain combines TRBV5-4 with TRBJ1-1; D is unresolved. The V end lost 3 bases, the J end lost 6 bases, and 15 bases lay between the germline ends. Germline CDR1 and CDR2: SGHNT and YYREEE (reference sequence). The CDR3 consists of 14 residues.

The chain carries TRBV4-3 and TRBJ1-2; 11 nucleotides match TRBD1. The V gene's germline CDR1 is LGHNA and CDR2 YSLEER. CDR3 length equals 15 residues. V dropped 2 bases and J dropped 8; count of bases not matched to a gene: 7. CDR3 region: CASSQWTGGGSGYTF. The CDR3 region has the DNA TGCGCCAGCAGCCAATGGACAGGGGGCGGTTCAGGCTACACCTTC.

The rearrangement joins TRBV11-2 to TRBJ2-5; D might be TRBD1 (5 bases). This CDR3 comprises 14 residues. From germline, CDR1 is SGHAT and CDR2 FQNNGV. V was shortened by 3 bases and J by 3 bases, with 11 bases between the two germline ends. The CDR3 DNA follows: TGTGCCAGCAGCTTCGGCAGGGCGGAAGAGACCCAGTACTTC. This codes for CASSFGRAEETQYF.

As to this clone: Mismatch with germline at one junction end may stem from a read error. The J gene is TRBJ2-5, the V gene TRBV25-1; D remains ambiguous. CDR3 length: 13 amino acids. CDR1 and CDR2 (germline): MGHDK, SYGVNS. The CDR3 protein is CTSSEYSQETQYF. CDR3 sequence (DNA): TGTACCAGCAGTGAATATAGCCAAGAGACCCAGTACTTC.

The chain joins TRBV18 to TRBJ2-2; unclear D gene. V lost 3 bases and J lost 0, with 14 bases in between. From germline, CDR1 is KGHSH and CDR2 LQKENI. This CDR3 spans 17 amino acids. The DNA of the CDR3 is TGTGCCAGCTCACCGACACCGATTCCGTCGAACACCGGGGAGCTGTTTTTT. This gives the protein CASSPTPIPSNTGELFF.

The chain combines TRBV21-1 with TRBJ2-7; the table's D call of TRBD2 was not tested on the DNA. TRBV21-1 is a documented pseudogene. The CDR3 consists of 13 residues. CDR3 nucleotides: TGTGCCAGCAATCGTCGGAGCTCCTACGAGCAGTACGTC. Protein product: CASNRRSSYEQYV.

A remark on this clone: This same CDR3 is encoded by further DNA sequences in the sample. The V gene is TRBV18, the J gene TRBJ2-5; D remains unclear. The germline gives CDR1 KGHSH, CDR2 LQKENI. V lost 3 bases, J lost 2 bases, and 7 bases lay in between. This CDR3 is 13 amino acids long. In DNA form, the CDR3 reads TGTGCCAGCTCACCTGGCCTTCAAGAGACCCAGTACTTC. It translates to CASSPGLQETQYF.

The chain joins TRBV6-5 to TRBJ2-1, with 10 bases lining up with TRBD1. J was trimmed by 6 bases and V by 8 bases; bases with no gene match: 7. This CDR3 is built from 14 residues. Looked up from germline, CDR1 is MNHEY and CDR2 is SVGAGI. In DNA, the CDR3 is TGTGCCAGCGGGCGGGGACAGGGGCCCAATGAGCAGTTCTTC. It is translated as CASGRGQGPNEQFF.

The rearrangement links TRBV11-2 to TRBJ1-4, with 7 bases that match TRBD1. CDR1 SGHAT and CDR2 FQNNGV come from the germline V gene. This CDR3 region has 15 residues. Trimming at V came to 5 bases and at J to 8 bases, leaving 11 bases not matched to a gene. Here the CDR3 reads CASSIPGTAAEKLFF. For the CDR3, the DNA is TGTGCCAGCAGCATTCCCGGGACAGCGGCGGAAAAACTGTTTTTT. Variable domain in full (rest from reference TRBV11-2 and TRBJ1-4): EAGVAQSPRYKIIEKRQSVAFWCNPISGHATLYWYQQILGQGPKLLIQFQNNGVVDDSQLPKDRFSAERLKGVDSTLKIQPAKLEDSAVYLCASSIPGTAAEKLFFGSGTQLSVL.